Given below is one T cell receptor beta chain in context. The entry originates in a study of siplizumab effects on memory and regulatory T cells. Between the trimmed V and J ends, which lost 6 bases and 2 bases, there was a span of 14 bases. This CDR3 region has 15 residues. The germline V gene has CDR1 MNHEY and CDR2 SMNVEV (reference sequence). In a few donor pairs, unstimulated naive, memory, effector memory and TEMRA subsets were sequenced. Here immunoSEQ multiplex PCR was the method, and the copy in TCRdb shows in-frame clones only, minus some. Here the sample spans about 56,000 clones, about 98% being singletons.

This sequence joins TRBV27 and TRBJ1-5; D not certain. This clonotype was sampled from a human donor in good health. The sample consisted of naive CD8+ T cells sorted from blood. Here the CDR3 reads CASSSQGEGNQPQHF. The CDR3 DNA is TGTGCCAGCAGCTCTCAAGGCGAGGGCAATCAGCCCCAGCATTTT.